This T cell receptor (beta chain) was sequenced during a study of breast tumors, draining lymph nodes, adjacent tissues. Findings of the study overall: Data fit most tumor T cells coming from lymph node, expanding in tumor. Tumor TCR diversity was below lymph nodes but above nontumor tissue. Tumor and nontumor repertoires were significantly more similar in luminal-like than in basal-like breast cancer. Data only fit, rather than demonstrated, lymph node origin of most tumor T cells.

MiXCR, run by TCRdb on the multiplex PCR reads, gives a single entry per CDR3 protein. The data contain fewer than 200,000 distinct CDR3 sequences, roughly 30% of them singletons. The table lists this clonotype with a few counts. Its antigen is as yet unknown. Germline CDR1 is SGHDT and CDR2 is YYEEEE. The V gene lost 2 bases and the J gene lost 5 bases, with 8 bases spanning the gap. The CDR3 consists of 13 residues. Breast cancer patients provided tissue from their axillary draining lymph nodes. The chain recombines TRBV5-6 with TRBJ2-1; D might be TRBD1 (6 bases). Sequenced: axillary lymph node tissue. The source is a female donor with breast cancer. Some clones in this sample may be carry-over from other donors' samples. The CDR3 reads CASSFWTDNEQFF. The CDR3 region has the DNA TGTGCCAGCAGCTTCTGGACAGACAATGAGCAGTTCTTC.